The present entry profiles one T cell receptor beta chain with its context. The target antigen is unknown. The method was immunoSEQ multiplex PCR; TCRdb's version includes in-frame clones alone and lacks a portion of them. The sample yields 100,000 to 150,000 clones, less than 90% seen once. The CDR3 spans 17 residues. The V gene's germline CDR1 is SNHLY and CDR2 FYNNEI. J lost 0 bases, V lost 6 bases, and 7 bases had no gene match. These data belong to a study of T cell responses to AZD1222 COVID-19 vaccine. Turning to the study itself: Pooled in the analysis were second doses at about 4 or about 12 weeks. Study-wide results and caveats: Samples come after the peak T cell response, not at day 14. Females outnumbered males among donors, who were mostly white British; clonal diversity was possibly underestimated. Following two doses of AZD1222, Spike-specific TCR breadth and depth rose.

This material consisted of peripheral blood, taken on day 0 of AZD1222 vaccination. The chain recombines TRBV2 with TRBJ2-7; 14 bases line up with TRBD2. This clonotype was obtained from an adult in good health. CDR3 in amino acids: CASSFPGLAGVSYEQYF. The DNA for the CDR3 is TGTGCCAGCAGCTTTCCGGGACTAGCGGGGGTCTCCTACGAGCAGTACTTC.